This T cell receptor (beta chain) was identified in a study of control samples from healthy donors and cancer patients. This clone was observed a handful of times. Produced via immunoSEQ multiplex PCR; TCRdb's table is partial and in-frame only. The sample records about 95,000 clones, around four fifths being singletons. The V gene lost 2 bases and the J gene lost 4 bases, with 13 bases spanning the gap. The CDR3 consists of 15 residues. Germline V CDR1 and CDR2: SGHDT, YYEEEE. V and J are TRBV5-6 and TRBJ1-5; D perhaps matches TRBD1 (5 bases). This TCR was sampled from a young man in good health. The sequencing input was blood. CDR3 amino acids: CASSFSPGGNQPQHF. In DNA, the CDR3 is TGTGCCAGCAGCTTCAGCCCCGGGGGAAATCAGCCCCAGCATTTT.